This entry is about one T cell receptor beta chain. These data belong to a study of T cell changes during pregnancy in multiple sclerosis. The assay was immunoSEQ multiplex PCR, and TCRdb's table has in-frame clones only and misses some. The table shows over 85,000 clones, with 75% to 95% occurring only once. V shed 4 bases and J 5 bases; nucleotides not matched to a gene: 4. This CDR3 is built from 15 residues. Germline V CDR1 and CDR2: LGHNA, YSLEER. This specimen consisted of peripheral blood, obtained after pregnancy. The chain joins TRBV4-3 to TRBJ2-1; TRBD2 matches at 11 bases. The sequence derives from a female donor in good health, enrolled as a control in a pregnancy study. The CDR3 DNA is TGCGCCAGCAGCCCACTAGCGGGGGACCACAATGAGCAGTTCTTC. It is translated as CASSPLAGDHNEQFF.